The 19 T cell receptor beta chains below all came from one sample that was sequenced in a study of metastatic and nonmetastatic thyroid tumors. Through MiXCR, TCRdb re-clonotyped the PCR reads. The table has roughly 30,000 clones, just under 30% seen once. Each patient came to thyroid surgery without any prior treatment (of any kind). Sequenced sample: blood. The receptors derive from a female donor with papillary thyroid cancer or a benign thyroid nodule (not recorded which). Some clones in this sample may be carry-over from other donors' samples.

By share, this clone counts as medium-sized. The chain links TRBV5-1 to TRBJ2-1; 8 bases are shared with TRBD2. With V trimmed by 4 bases and J by 0 bases, 6 bases remained unmatched. The CDR3 is made up of 16 amino acids. CDR1 and CDR2 (germline): SGHRS, YFSETQ. In DNA, the CDR3 is TGCGCCAGCAGCCGCCACAGCGGGAGCTCCTACAATGAGCAGTTCTTC. This codes for CASSRHSGSSYNEQFF.

The gene calls are TRBV2 and TRBJ1-1; 11 nucleotides line up with TRBD1. CDR3 length: 14 residues. V gave up 6 bases and J gave up 5 bases; unmatched junction bases: 5. The germline gives CDR1 SNHLY, CDR2 FYNNEI. CDR3 loop: CASSPGQGVTEAFF. In DNA form, the CDR3 reads TGTGCCAGCAGCCCGGGACAGGGGGTGACTGAAGCTTTCTTT.

J is TRBJ2-3 and V is TRBV11-2, with TRBD2 identical over 9 bases. Germline V gene lookup returns CDR1 SGHAT and CDR2 FQNNGV. Germline trimming cut 6 bases from V and 1 base from J; bases unmatched to any gene: 14. The CDR3 contains 18 residues. CDR3 nucleotides: TGTGCCAGCAGAAATGGACTAGCGCTCGTAAGTGGCACAGATACGCAGTATTTT. Its protein is CASRNGLALVSGTDTQYF.

This clone was recorded at least ten times. The chain employs TRBV7-2 and TRBJ2-3, with D possibly being TRBD1 or TRBD2 (5 bases each). The CDR3 runs to 17 residues. CDR1 and CDR2 from the germline V gene are SGHTA and FQGNSA. Between the trimmed V and J ends, which lost 4 bases and 0 bases, there was a span of 17 bases. CDR3 region: CASSSRDGTTSTDTQYF. The DNA for the CDR3 is TGTGCCAGCAGCTCACGGGACGGAACAACTAGCACAGATACGCAGTATTTT.

V and J are TRBV5-1 and TRBJ2-7; D could derive from TRBD1 or TRBD2 (5 bases each). V lost 2 bases and J lost 0, with 15 bases in between. The germline gives CDR1 SGHRS, CDR2 YFSETQ. The CDR3 has 16 amino acids. The CDR3 spells CASSLTSGTYSYEQYF. The CDR3 DNA reads TGCGCCAGCAGCTTAACTTCCGGGACCTACTCCTACGAGCAGTACTTC.

The table lists this clone with a few counts. This chain uses TRBV12-3 or TRBV12-4 with TRBJ2-7; no clear D. V was pared by 4 bases and J by 5 bases, with 12 bases between. The CDR3 extends over 13 amino acids. The CDR3 DNA sequence: TGTGCCAGCAGTTCCGGGCCCCTGGACGAGCAGTACTTC. Protein: CASSSGPLDEQYF.

This clone qualifies as medium-sized. V is TRBV6-1 and J is TRBJ1-2, with 7 bases matching TRBD1. The V and J ends lost 5 bases and 8 bases, in that order; junction bases with no gene match: 8. The CDR3 contains 13 residues. In germline, CDR1 is MNHNS, CDR2 SASEGT. CDR3 protein: CASSIRQGTGYTF. The CDR3 region has the DNA TGTGCCAGCAGTATCCGACAGGGTACGGGCTACACCTTC.

The chain couples TRBV27 to TRBJ2-7, with TRBD2 matching 9 bases. The CDR3 runs to 14 residues. CDR1 is MNHEY, CDR2 SMNVEV, per germline (reference sequence). V shed 6 bases, J shed 5 bases, and the junction held 8 bases outside the gene matches. The DNA for the CDR3 is TGTGCCAGCAGCCTCGTCTCTAGCGGGAACGAGCAGTACTTC. Its translation is CASSLVSSGNEQYF.

This clone was observed many times. CDR3 coding DNA: TGTGCCAGCACCCCGGGGACTGAAGCTTTCTTT. Translated, it gives CASTPGTEAFF. V usage is TRBV12-3 or TRBV12-4 and J usage is TRBJ1-1; D unresolved. The CDR3 contains 11 residues. Trimming stripped 7 bases from V and 5 bases from J, with 8 bases between.

This clone was counted at least ten times. CDR3 bases: TGTGCCAGCAGTCCAGTTCAACTCAACACTGAAGCTTTCTTT. Its translation is CASSPVQLNTEAFF. The rearrangement links TRBV7-9 to TRBJ1-1; no firm D call. Deletions cut 6 bases from V and 2 bases from J, with 13 bases between. In germline, CDR1 is SEHNR, CDR2 FQNEAQ (reference sequence). The CDR3 spans 14 residues.

The chain combines TRBV12-3 or TRBV12-4 with TRBJ2-2; TRBD2 matches 9 bases. V lost 7 bases and J lost 4; bases outside the gene matches: 4. CDR3 size: 14 residues. The CDR3 region is CASTSSGSTGELFF. For the CDR3, the DNA is TGTGCCAGCACCAGTAGCGGGAGCACCGGGGAGCTGTTTTTT.

The chain couples TRBV10-3 to TRBJ1-2; tentatively, D is TRBD1 (6 bases). CDR3 length: 15 amino acids. CDR1 and CDR2 from the germline V gene are ENHRY and SYGVKD. Between the trimmed V and J ends, which lost 10 bases and 0 bases, there was a span of 18 bases. CDR3 region: CATLTTGQTNYGYTF. The CDR3 DNA reads as TGTGCCACCTTAACTACAGGGCAGACTAACTATGGCTACACCTTC.

The CDR3 nucleotides read TGCGCCAGCAGCTTGGCATGTTCGAGGGGCTACACCTTC. It codes for CASSLACSRGYTF. This sequence joins TRBV5-1 and TRBJ1-2; D gene uncertain. CDR3 length: 13 amino acids. Deletions cut 0 bases from V and 8 bases from J, with 11 bases between. Germline V lookup: CDR1 SGHRS, CDR2 YFSETQ.

The chain has TRBV11-1 and TRBJ2-2; TRBD1 matches at 11 bases. The V segment lost 5 bases and the J segment 5 bases; nucleotides outside the gene matches: 7. Germline lookup yields CDR1 SGHAT and CDR2 FQDESV (reference sequence). The CDR3 runs 16 residues. CDR3 DNA: TGTGCCAGCAGCCTCGGGACAGGGGGTGTGACCGGGGAGCTGTTTTTT. As protein: CASSLGTGGVTGELFF. Full variable domain (missing parts from reference TRBV11-1 and TRBJ2-2): EAEVAQSPRYKITEKSQAVAFWCDPISGHATLYWYRQILGQGPELLVQFQDESVVDDSQLPKDRFSAERLKGVDSTLKIQPAELGDSAMYLCASSLGTGGVTGELFFGEGSRLTVL.

This clone was observed a handful of times. The junction does not match germline at one end; this may be a read error. The CDR3 here is CASSEYRGAGENLFF. The CDR3 DNA reads as TGTGCCAGCAGTGAATACAGAGGGGCAGGCGAAAACCTGTTTTTT. The V gene is TRBV6-1, the J gene TRBJ1-4; the D gene is possibly TRBD1 (5 bases). The CDR3 runs to 15 residues. Germline V gives CDR1 MNHNS, CDR2 SASEGT.

The chain links TRBV6-2 or TRBV6-3 to TRBJ1-5; tentatively, D is TRBD1 (5 bases). Germline V gene sequence: CDR1 MNHEY, CDR2 SVGEGT. The CDR3 covers 15 residues. V lost 5 bases and J 4 bases, leaving 15 bases between the germline ends. CDR3 DNA sequence: TGTGCCAGCAGTAGCTACGGGACGAGAAATCAGCCCCAGCATTTT. Protein sequence: CASSSYGTRNQPQHF.

This clone has more than one count but fewer than ten. The chain carries TRBV10-1 and TRBJ1-3; a weak D match, TRBD1 (5 bases). There are 13 residues in the CDR3. CDR1 is WNHNN, CDR2 SYGVQD, per germline (reference sequence). V gave up 5 bases and J gave up 2 bases, with 7 bases separating them. DNA for the CDR3: TGCGCCAGCAGTCAGGGCGCTGGAAACACCATATATTTT. It specifies CASSQGAGNTIYF.

This clone was counted ten times or more. The rearrangement uses TRBV7-9 and TRBJ2-2; D is unclear. The CDR3 has 14 residues. V was shortened by 5 bases and J by 7 bases, with 14 bases between the two germline ends. Germline lookup yields CDR1 SEHNR and CDR2 FQNEAQ (reference sequence). DNA for the CDR3: TGTGCCAGCAGCCAAGAAACGAGTATCGGGGAGCTGTTTTTT. Amino acids: CASSQETSIGELFF.

The V call is TRBV20-1, the J call TRBJ1-2; D gene ambiguous. V gave up 6 bases and J gave up 2 bases, with 19 bases separating them. Germline CDR1 and CDR2: DFQATT and SNEGSKA (reference sequence). The CDR3 spans 15 residues. In nucleotides, the CDR3 is TGCAGTGCCCAGACAAGTTCGGAGGGAAACTATGGCTACACCTTC. It is translated as CSAQTSSEGNYGYTF.